This T cell receptor (beta chain) was recorded in a study of cytomegalovirus exposure and HLA in healthy donors. On the study more broadly: Earlier, 150 million to 200 million T cells were analyzed, and some 120 million unique TCR beta sequences were found among them.

Between the trimmed V and J ends, which lost 0 bases and 3 bases, there was a span of 5 bases. Germline CDR1 is SGHRS and CDR2 is YFSETQ. The CDR3 is 13 amino acids. At sampling all donors were nominally healthy, likely with unrecorded immune exposures. It was with 60 Vbeta and 13 Jbeta primers that the PCR ran. The assay was immunoSEQ multiplex PCR, and TCRdb's table has in-frame clones only and misses some. The sample holds about 80,000 clones, 65% to 70% seen once. This clonotype was sampled from a woman between 50 and 59 years old in good health and CMV-seropositive. The sequencing input was PBMCs. The chain combines TRBV5-1 with TRBJ2-3; no definite D call. The CDR3 here is CASSLGETDTQYF. The CDR3 region has the DNA TGCGCCAGCAGCTTGGGCGAGACAGATACGCAGTATTTT.